The 26 T cell receptor beta chains in this list originate from one sample, sequenced in a study of STAT5B mutations in CD4+ large granular lymphocyte leukemia. The table came from immunoSEQ multiplex PCR; TCRdb's copy has only in-frame clones and leaves some out. Of roughly 46,000 clones listed, around 82% were seen once; the top ten hold about 0.33%. Sample: CD4+ T cells from blood buffy coats. These receptors were collected from a human donor in good health.

V gene TRBV30 combines with J gene TRBJ2-5, with TRBD2 matching 9 bases. The CDR3 loop spans 14 amino acids. The V segment lost 3 bases and the J segment 5 bases; nucleotides outside the gene matches: 7. Germline loops: CDR1 GTSNPN, CDR2 SVGIG (reference sequence). The CDR3 DNA follows: TGTGCCTGGAGCTCTAGCGGGACTCTGGAGACCCAGTACTTC. Encoded protein: CAWSSSGTLETQYF.

The chain carries TRBV9 and TRBJ2-3, with 7 bases that match TRBD1. Per germline, CDR1 SGDLS and CDR2 YYNGEE. Trimming at V came to 2 bases and at J to 5 bases, leaving 11 bases not matched to a gene. This CDR3 region has 16 residues. This CDR3 reads CASSVWGGRQGDTQYF. CDR3 coding DNA: TGTGCCAGCAGCGTGTGGGGCGGGCGACAGGGAGATACGCAGTATTTT. The variable domain in full, completed from reference TRBV9 and TRBJ2-3, reads DSGVTQTPKHLITATGQRVTLRCSPRSGDLSVYWYQQSLDQGLQFLIQYYNGEERAKGNILERFSAQQFPDLHSELNLSSLELGDSALYFCASSVWGGRQGDTQYFGPGTRLTVL.

The chain uses TRBV5-1 and TRBJ2-3; D not certain. CDR1 is SGHRS and CDR2 is YFSETQ in the germline V gene. The CDR3 is 15 amino acids. V lost 2 bases and J lost 0, with 10 bases in between. The CDR3: CASSLQSASTDTQYF. The CDR3 coding sequence is TGCGCCAGCAGCTTACAGAGTGCTAGCACAGATACGCAGTATTTT.

V and J are TRBV2 and TRBJ2-1, with D perhaps TRBD1 (5 bases). V gave up 7 bases and J gave up 4 bases, with 5 bases separating them. CDR3 length: 11 residues. CDR1 is SNHLY, CDR2 FYNNEI, per germline. The CDR3 here is CASTGYNEQFF. The CDR3 coding sequence is TGTGCCAGCACAGGGTACAATGAGCAGTTCTTC. Drawing the rest from reference TRBV2 and TRBJ2-1, the complete variable domain is EPEVTQTPSHQVTQMGQEVILRCVPISNHLYFYWYRQILGQKVEFLVSFYNNEISEKSEIFDDQFSVERPDGSNFTLKIRSTKLEDSAMYFCASTGYNEQFFGPGTRLTVL.

This chain connects TRBV5-1 to TRBJ2-5; TRBD1 matches 10 bases. The end of the DNA fits TRBJ2-7 better, so the J call may be wrong. This CDR3 contains 14 residues. Germline V gene sequence: CDR1 SGHRS, CDR2 YFSETQ. CDR3 region: CASSPGTGAYEQYF. Here the CDR3 DNA reads TGCGCCAGCAGCCCCGGGACAGGGGCCTACGAGCAGTACTTC.

This clone was detected only a few times. The rearrangement joins TRBV14 to TRBJ1-1; D gene unclear. V lost 4 bases to trimming and J lost 2 bases, with 17 bases between them. Germline CDR1 SGHDN, CDR2 FVKESK. The CDR3 has 16 residues. For the CDR3, the DNA is TGTGCCAGCAGCCCTCGTCTGAGGACCACCAACACTGAAGCTTTCTTT. This encodes CASSPRLRTTNTEAFF.

V is TRBV5-4 and J is TRBJ1-1; no clear D. CDR3 size: 15 residues. Trimming removed 4 bases from V and 1 base from J, with 14 bases in between. Germline V CDR1 and CDR2: SGHNT, YYREEE (reference sequence). The CDR3 bases are TGTGCCAGCAGCCTTGTTCTCCAGACGAACACTGAAGCTTTCTTT. It yields the protein CASSLVLQTNTEAFF.

The chain recombines TRBV6-5 with TRBJ2-2, with 13 bases fitting TRBD2. This CDR3 comprises 16 residues. Trimming cost V 2 bases and J 7 bases; bases outside gene matches: 4. Germline CDR1 and CDR2: MNHEY and SVGAGI. CDR3: CASSYGLAGAVGELFF. The DNA of the CDR3 is TGTGCCAGCAGTTACGGACTAGCGGGAGCTGTCGGGGAGCTGTTTTTT.

This clone was observed once. The chain recombines TRBV7-3 with TRBJ2-1; TRBD2 matches 11 bases. Per the germline V gene, CDR1 is SGHTA and CDR2 is FQGTGA. J was trimmed by 8 bases and V by 3 bases; bases with no gene match: 3. This CDR3 contains 14 residues. CDR3 nucleotides: TGTGCCAGCAGCTTGGGACTAGCGGTCGATGAGCAGTTCTTC. Translating it yields CASSLGLAVDEQFF.

In this sample, this clone turned up once. The CDR3 protein is CASSYGQGVQYGYTF. The CDR3 DNA follows: TGTGCCAGCAGTTACGGACAGGGGGTACAGTATGGCTACACCTTC. The rearrangement joins TRBV6-5 to TRBJ1-2; TRBD1 matches at 10 bases. Germline trimming cut 2 bases from V and 5 bases from J; bases unmatched to any gene: 5. CDR1 is MNHEY, CDR2 SVGAGI, per germline. The CDR3 is 15 residues long.

The rearrangement links TRBV11-2 to TRBJ1-1; the match to TRBD1 covers 10 bases. With V trimmed by 4 bases and J by 11 bases, 13 bases remained unmatched. This CDR3 is built from 15 residues. Germline V gives CDR1 SGHAT, CDR2 FQNNGV. In nucleotides, the CDR3 is TGTGCCAGCAGCTCCCTAGACAGGGGGCACGGGGACGCTTTCTTT. Translated, it gives CASSSLDRGHGDAFF.

The chain combines TRBV6-1 with TRBJ2-3; perhaps TRBD2 as D (5 bases). The CDR3 spans 15 residues. The V and J ends lost 8 bases and 2 bases respectively, with 17 bases between them. Germline V gene data show CDR1 as MNHNS and CDR2 as SASEGT. This chain's CDR3 is CASLNRGLHTDTQYF. The CDR3 DNA follows: TGTGCCAGCCTAAACAGAGGACTTCACACAGATACGCAGTATTTT.

The chain recombines TRBV4-1 with TRBJ1-5; 10 bases match TRBD1. Trimming removed 4 bases from V and 4 bases from J; junction bases left unmatched: 4. This CDR3 has 15 residues. Germline V gives CDR1 MGHRA, CDR2 YSYEKL. The CDR3 reads CASSPKDRGNQPQHF. Here the CDR3 DNA reads TGCGCCAGCAGCCCCAAGGACAGGGGGAATCAGCCCCAGCATTTT.

This clone was observed a handful of times. The V call is TRBV6-5, the J call TRBJ2-7; 12 bases are a match to TRBD1. Trimming cost V 6 bases and J 6 bases; bases outside gene matches: 6. This CDR3 is 14 amino acids long. Per germline, CDR1 MNHEY and CDR2 SVGAGI. CDR3 coding DNA: TGTGCCAGCAGGATGGGACAGGGGGCGGTCGAGCAGTACTTC. This gives the protein CASRMGQGAVEQYF.

The J gene is TRBJ2-7, the V gene TRBV5-8, with 7 positions matching TRBD1. This CDR3 spans 14 amino acids. After removal of 4 bases from V and 5 bases from J, the junction contained 9 bases not matched to a gene. Germline V lookup: CDR1 SGHTS, CDR2 YDEGEE. CDR3 residues: CASSRRTGRNEQYF. As DNA, the CDR3 is TGTGCCAGCAGCAGAAGGACAGGCCGCAACGAGCAGTACTTC.

The chain couples TRBV5-1 to TRBJ1-2; D might be TRBD1 (5 bases). V was cut by 0 bases and J by 5 bases, with 14 bases left in between. The CDR3 is 15 residues long. In germline, CDR1 is SGHRS, CDR2 YFSETQ. CDR3 residues: CASSLVGGGDYGYTF. As DNA, the CDR3 is TGCGCCAGCAGCTTGGTCGGTGGGGGAGATTATGGCTACACCTTC.

V gene TRBV9 combines with J gene TRBJ2-3, with a weak D call TRBD2 (7 bases). Germline CDR1 SGDLS, CDR2 YYNGEE. The CDR3 covers 15 residues. V lost 0 bases and J 6 bases, leaving 14 bases between the germline ends. This CDR3 reads CASSVVGGQGDTQYF. CDR3 coding DNA: TGTGCCAGCAGCGTAGTGGGGGGGCAAGGCGATACGCAGTATTTT.

This chain connects TRBV7-9 to TRBJ1-1; D unresolved. Deletions cut 3 bases from V and 1 base from J, with 6 bases between. The CDR3 is 13 residues long. The germline CDR1 and CDR2 sequences are SEHNR and FQNEAQ (reference sequence). CDR3 region: CASSFWRNTEAFF. DNA of the CDR3: TGTGCCAGCAGCTTTTGGAGGAACACTGAAGCTTTCTTT.

The V call is TRBV7-8, the J call TRBJ2-3; 10 positions agree with TRBD2. This CDR3 is built from 14 residues. Germline assignment: CDR1 SGHVS and CDR2 FQNEAQ. V gave up 7 bases and J gave up 5 bases; unmatched junction bases: 6. CDR3 loop: CASTGLAVGDTQYF. Written as DNA, the CDR3 is TGTGCCAGCACCGGACTAGCGGTGGGAGATACGCAGTATTTT. Full variable domain (remainder filled in from reference TRBV7-8 and TRBJ2-3): GAGVSQSPRYKVAKRGQDVALRCDPISGHVSLFWYQQALGQGPEFLTYFQNEAQLDKSGLPSDRFFAERPEGSVSTLKIQRTQQEDSAVYLCASTGLAVGDTQYFGPGTRLTVL.

The chain uses TRBV11-2 and TRBJ1-3; maybe TRBD1 (6 bases). This CDR3 is 16 amino acids long. Germline CDR1 and CDR2: SGHAT and FQNNGV. Trimming removed 0 bases from V and 2 bases from J, with 11 bases in between. CDR3 sequence reads: CASSLEYRTAGNTIYF. DNA for the CDR3: TGTGCCAGCAGCTTAGAGTACCGGACAGCTGGAAACACCATATATTTT.

The rearrangement uses TRBV4-2 and TRBJ2-5; 9 bases align to TRBD2. From germline, CDR1 is LGHNA and CDR2 YNFKEQ. CDR3 size: 16 residues. V shed 4 bases, J shed 5 bases, and the junction held 11 bases outside the gene matches. The CDR3 region has the DNA TGTGCCAGCAGCCCAGATTTAGCGGGGGCGGGGGAGACCCAGTACTTC. The encoded protein is CASSPDLAGAGETQYF.

The CDR3: CASSLLGSYEQYF. CDR3 in DNA: TGCGCCAGCAGCCTACTAGGGTCCTACGAGCAGTACTTC. The chain couples TRBV5-1 to TRBJ2-7; the D gene is possibly TRBD2 (5 bases). Trimming took off 4 bases at V and 1 base at J, with 9 bases between the two ends. The CDR3 extends over 13 amino acids. Germline CDR1 SGHRS, CDR2 YFSETQ.

This chain joins TRBV9 and TRBJ1-2; D may be TRBD1 (6 bases). Trimming stripped 1 base from V and 2 bases from J, with 9 bases between. CDR3 size: 14 residues. Germline lookup yields CDR1 SGDLS and CDR2 YYNGEE. The CDR3 loop reads CASSVLDSNYGYTF. CDR3 DNA: TGTGCCAGCAGCGTATTGGACAGCAACTATGGCTACACCTTC.

The V gene is TRBV29-1, the J gene TRBJ1-2; possible D gene TRBD1, 5 bases. The CDR3 sequence is 12 residues long. The germline CDR1 and CDR2 sequences are SQVTM and ANQGSEA. V was clipped by 6 bases and J by 7 bases, with 15 bases between them. The CDR3 nucleotides are TGCAGCGTGAGGGCAGGGAGTGTTGGCTACACCTTC. It is translated as CSVRAGSVGYTF.

This sequence joins TRBV27 and TRBJ1-1; D not resolved. From germline, CDR1 is MNHEY and CDR2 SMNVEV (reference sequence). The ends were cut back, 10 bases at V and 5 bases at J, with 17 bases in the middle. The CDR3 contains 13 residues. CDR3 sequence (DNA): TGTGCCACCAGACTGAGGGAGGAGACTGAAGCTTTCTTT. Translation gives CATRLREETEAFF.

This chain links TRBV29-1 with TRBJ2-3, with D tentatively TRBD1 (5 bases). CDR1 and CDR2 from the germline V gene are SQVTM and ANQGSEA. The CDR3 totals 18 residues. V dropped 4 bases and J dropped 5 bases, with 28 bases sitting between them. CDR3 sequence: CSVVGLREVAGQKDTQYF. The CDR3 DNA reads TGCAGCGTTGTGGGCCTCCGAGAGGTCGCCGGACAAAAAGATACGCAGTATTTT.